Following are 6 T cell receptor beta chains from one sample sequenced in a study of T cells in Graves' hyperthyroidism and ophthalmopathy (dated by TCRdb to the late 2010s). Library preparation employed multiplex PCR. The sample was run on an Illumina HiSeq 2000. Amplification of TCR beta CDR3 regions was carried out from RNA transcripts. For the first round of RT-PCR on the TCR CDR3, the HTBI primer set was used together with the Qiagen OneStep RT-PCR kit. TCRdb ran its own pipeline on the public reads, namely fastp trimming at Q25 and MiXCR clone calling, and kept in-frame beta chains. Entries are consolidated by CDR3 protein sequence, retaining the most common genes and DNA. Here the sample has more than 550,000 distinct CDR3 sequences; about 17% occur a single time. Jointly, the top ten make up around 15% of the sample. What was sequenced was blood. Receptors were obtained from a woman aged 50 to 65 with Graves' hyperthyroidism that later progressed to Graves' ophthalmopathy.

This clonotype was detected only a few times. The rearrangement links TRBV19 to TRBJ1-2, with 8 positions matching TRBD1. The trim removed 5 bases at V and 4 bases at J, leaving 15 bases unmatched. CDR1 is LNHDA, CDR2 SQIVND, per germline (reference sequence). This CDR3 has 17 residues. CDR3 DNA sequence: TGTGCCAGTAGTTACCCCCCGACAGGGGCCCGGGTCTATGGCTACACCTTC. Translating gives CASSYPPTGARVYGYTF.

This chain connects TRBV20-1 to TRBJ2-5; D gene unclear. The germline CDR1 and CDR2 sequences are DFQATT and SNEGSKA (reference sequence). This CDR3 region has 12 residues. Trimming cost V 4 bases and J 0 bases, with 6 bases left between them. CDR3 protein: CSANGYQETQYF. In DNA, the CDR3 is TGCAGTGCTAACGGGTACCAAGAGACCCAGTACTTC.

This clonotype has more than one count but fewer than ten. The rearrangement uses TRBV19 and TRBJ2-2, with D perhaps matching TRBD1 (6 bases). Germline V gives CDR1 LNHDA, CDR2 SQIVND (reference sequence). Trimming cost V 7 bases and J 8 bases, with 17 bases left between them. The CDR3 spans 14 residues. The CDR3 DNA reads TGTGCCAGTACCTCCGTGGGGGCCTCGGGGGAGCTGTTTTTT. Translating gives CASTSVGASGELFF.

A few counts support this clonotype. The V call is TRBV5-4, the J call TRBJ1-4; D gene unclear. The germline V gene encodes CDR1 SGHNT and CDR2 YYREEE (reference sequence). The CDR3 spans 14 residues. Trimming cost V 0 bases and J 8 bases, with 11 bases left between them. The CDR3 DNA reads as TGTGCCAGCAGCTTGGACGTCGGCGACGAAAAACTGTTTTTT. It codes for CASSLDVGDEKLFF.

This clonotype was picked up many times. The V gene is TRBV11-2, the J gene TRBJ2-2; 7 bases match TRBD1. The germline V gene encodes CDR1 SGHAT and CDR2 FQNNGV. V shed 5 bases, J shed 7 bases, and the junction held 7 bases outside the gene matches. The CDR3 covers 14 residues. CDR3: CASSQIGGGGELFF. CDR3 nucleotide sequence: TGTGCCAGCAGCCAAATAGGGGGCGGCGGGGAGCTGTTTTTT.

This clonotype was seen a handful of times. The chain uses TRBV11-2 and TRBJ1-5, with 8 bases that match TRBD1. CDR3 size: 15 residues. Germline V gene data show CDR1 as SGHAT and CDR2 as FQNNGV. V was pared by 4 bases and J by 5 bases, with 7 bases of the junction left unmatched. CDR3 loop: CASSSADRDDQPQHF. Written as DNA, the CDR3 is TGTGCCAGCAGCTCAGCGGACAGGGACGATCAGCCCCAGCATTTT. The full variable domain, completed using reference TRBV11-2 and TRBJ1-5, is EAGVAQSPRYKIIEKRQSVAFWCNPISGHATLYWYQQILGQGPKLLIQFQNNGVVDDSQLPKDRFSAERLKGVDSTLKIQPAKLEDSAVYLCASSSADRDDQPQHFGDGTRLSIL.